The rows below give T cell receptor beta chains drawn from one sample of a study of cytomegalovirus exposure and HLA in healthy donors. Generated by immunoSEQ multiplex PCR, the TCRdb table keeps only in-frame clones and is missing some. There are about 350,000 clones in the sample; roughly nine tenths occur only once, and about 1% lies in the top ten. The material sequenced was PBMCs. These receptors originate from a woman aged 25-40 years in good health and CMV-seropositive. The CDR3 runs from the conserved cysteine through the conserved F or W. The order of the fields is J gene, D gene, V gene, clone size, CDR3 DNA, CDR3 protein. The D gene is left open where the match is weak. Clone size is not always given. Where it is, it says once, few, many or a class for expanded clones.

j_gene: TRBJ1-2; d_gene: NA; v_gene: TRBV4-3; abundance: NA; CDR3nt: TGCGCCAGCAGCCGCGACCAAGGGGGAGGCTACACCTTC; CDR3aa: CASSRDQGGGYTF
j_gene: TRBJ2-7; d_gene: TRBD1; v_gene: TRBV29-1; abundance: NA; CDR3nt: TGCAGCGTTGAGGGACAGGGTTTGAAGTACTTC; CDR3aa: CSVEGQGLKYF
j_gene: TRBJ2-1; d_gene: NA; v_gene: TRBV15; abundance: NA; CDR3nt: TGTGCCACCAGCAGATCTTCCGGGATCTCCTACAATGAGCAGTTCTTC; CDR3aa: CATSRSSGISYNEQFF
j_gene: TRBJ1-2; d_gene: TRBD1; v_gene: TRBV28; abundance: NA; CDR3nt: TGTGCCAGCAGTTTATTAGGGCAGGGGGCCGATGGCTACACCTTC; CDR3aa: CASSLLGQGADGYTF
j_gene: TRBJ2-5; d_gene: NA; v_gene: TRBV7-3; abundance: NA; CDR3nt: TGTGCCAGCAGCTCCGTGGGCGGGGAAGGGGAGACCCAGTACTTC; CDR3aa: CASSSVGGEGETQYF
j_gene: TRBJ2-5; d_gene: TRBD1; v_gene: TRBV30; abundance: NA; CDR3nt: TGTGCCTGCGGGACAGCCCAAGAGACCCAGTACTTC; CDR3aa: CACGTAQETQYF
j_gene: TRBJ2-3; d_gene: NA; v_gene: TRBV2; abundance: NA; CDR3nt: TGTGCCAGCAGCCTGACGGGAGCAGCAGATACGCAGTATTTT; CDR3aa: CASSLTGAADTQYF
j_gene: TRBJ2-7; d_gene: TRBD1; v_gene: TRBV4-3; abundance: NA; CDR3nt: TGCGCCAGCAGCCAAGTAACAGGGGGTCCCTACGAGCAGTACTTC; CDR3aa: CASSQVTGGPYEQYF
j_gene: TRBJ1-5; d_gene: NA; v_gene: TRBV15; abundance: NA; CDR3nt: TGTGCCACCAGCAGAGTCGGAGATCAGCCCCAGCATTTT; CDR3aa: CATSRVGDQPQHF
j_gene: TRBJ1-4; d_gene: NA; v_gene: TRBV18; abundance: NA; CDR3nt: TGTGCCAGCTCCCCCCGACAGATTGCAACTAATGAAAAACTGTTTTTT; CDR3aa: CASSPRQIATNEKLFF
j_gene: TRBJ2-7; d_gene: NA; v_gene: TRBV10-2; abundance: NA; CDR3nt: TGCGCCAGCAGTGAGTCGGGCATCGGGCAGTACTTC; CDR3aa: CASSESGIGQYF
j_gene: TRBJ1-4; d_gene: TRBD1; v_gene: TRBV2; abundance: NA; CDR3nt: TGTGCCAGCATGGGGACAGTGAATGAAAAACTGTTTTTT; CDR3aa: CASMGTVNEKLFF
j_gene: TRBJ2-7; d_gene: NA; v_gene: TRBV7-8; abundance: NA; CDR3nt: TGTGCCAGAATAGACTCCGAGCAGTACTTC; CDR3aa: CARIDSEQYF
j_gene: TRBJ2-2; d_gene: NA; v_gene: TRBV28; abundance: NA; CDR3nt: TGTGCCAGCAGAACAGGGTCTGGGAACACCGGGGAGCTGTTTTTT; CDR3aa: CASRTGSGNTGELFF
j_gene: TRBJ1-5; d_gene: NA; v_gene: TRBV15; abundance: NA; CDR3nt: TGTGCCACCAGCGAGGGTTCCAATCAGCCCCAGCATTTT; CDR3aa: CATSEGSNQPQHF
j_gene: TRBJ2-7; d_gene: TRBD1; v_gene: TRBV27; abundance: once; CDR3nt: TGTGCCAGCAGTTTATATTGGACAGGGGAAATCCCCTACGAGCAGTACTTC; CDR3aa: CASSLYWTGEIPYEQYF
j_gene: TRBJ2-7; d_gene: NA; v_gene: TRBV27; abundance: NA; CDR3nt: TGTGCCAGCTCCTCCATTGATAGTTTCTACGAGCAGTACTTC; CDR3aa: CASSSIDSFYEQYF
j_gene: TRBJ1-1; d_gene: TRBD1; v_gene: TRBV7-6; abundance: NA; CDR3nt: TGTGCCAGCAGCTTTGAGGGACAGGGGGCTACTGAAGCTTTCTTT; CDR3aa: CASSFEGQGATEAFF
j_gene: TRBJ2-5; d_gene: NA; v_gene: TRBV4-1; abundance: NA; CDR3nt: TGCGCCAGCAGCCAAGATTTCACAGCGCAAGAGACCCAGTACTTC; CDR3aa: CASSQDFTAQETQYF
j_gene: TRBJ1-1; d_gene: NA; v_gene: TRBV18; abundance: NA; CDR3nt: TGTGCCAGCTCACCGAAAATAGGACTGGACAGAATTGGCGCTGAAGCTTTCTTT; CDR3aa: CASSPKIGLDRIGAEAFF
j_gene: TRBJ2-2; d_gene: NA; v_gene: TRBV4-2; abundance: NA; CDR3nt: TGTGCCAGCAGCCAACCGGGAGAGTTCACCGGGGAGCTGTTTTTT; CDR3aa: CASSQPGEFTGELFF
j_gene: TRBJ2-7; d_gene: NA; v_gene: TRBV28; abundance: once; CDR3nt: TGTGCCAGCAGTTTAGGTATGGGGTCCTACGAGCAGTACTTC; CDR3aa: CASSLGMGSYEQYF
j_gene: TRBJ1-4; d_gene: NA; v_gene: TRBV4-2; abundance: NA; CDR3nt: TGTGCCAGCAGCCGATTACAGGAATCTAATGAAAAACTGTTTTTT; CDR3aa: CASSRLQESNEKLFF
j_gene: TRBJ1-5; d_gene: NA; v_gene: TRBV4-1; abundance: NA; CDR3nt: TGCGCCAGCAGCCAAGGTCCTCACAATCAGCCCCAGCATTTT; CDR3aa: CASSQGPHNQPQHF
j_gene: TRBJ1-5; d_gene: NA; v_gene: TRBV18; abundance: once; CDR3nt: TGTGCCAGCTCACCTTCGGAGGGGGGCAATCAGCCCCAGCATTTT; CDR3aa: CASSPSEGGNQPQHF
j_gene: TRBJ1-3; d_gene: TRBD1; v_gene: TRBV9; abundance: NA; CDR3nt: TGTGCCAGCAGCGTTCTGCAGGGGGATTCTGGAAACACCATATATTTT; CDR3aa: CASSVLQGDSGNTIYF
j_gene: TRBJ2-7; d_gene: NA; v_gene: TRBV6-6; abundance: NA; CDR3nt: TGTGCCAGCAGTTACTCGATTTTTCAGAGCTACGAGCAGTACTTC; CDR3aa: CASSYSIFQSYEQYF
j_gene: TRBJ2-1; d_gene: TRBD2; v_gene: TRBV2; abundance: NA; CDR3nt: TGTGCCAGCAGTGTACTAGCGGGAGAATACAATGAGCAGTTCTTC; CDR3aa: CASSVLAGEYNEQFF
j_gene: TRBJ1-1; d_gene: TRBD1; v_gene: TRBV29-1; abundance: NA; CDR3nt: TGCAGCGTCGTGGACAGGGGGCTGATGAACACTGAAGCTTTCTTT; CDR3aa: CSVVDRGLMNTEAFF
j_gene: TRBJ2-3; d_gene: TRBD1; v_gene: TRBV6-5; abundance: NA; CDR3nt: TGTGCCAGCAGGGACAGGGCCTTTATCGATACGCAGTATTTT; CDR3aa: CASRDRAFIDTQYF
j_gene: TRBJ2-2; d_gene: NA; v_gene: TRBV29-1; abundance: NA; CDR3nt: TGCAGCGTTACAGGACAGCACACCGGGGAGCTGTTTTTT; CDR3aa: CSVTGQHTGELFF
j_gene: TRBJ2-1; d_gene: NA; v_gene: TRBV27; abundance: NA; CDR3nt: TGTGCCAGCAGTTTAGGGAAGACCTACAATGAGCAGTTCTTC; CDR3aa: CASSLGKTYNEQFF
j_gene: TRBJ2-1; d_gene: TRBD2; v_gene: TRBV27; abundance: NA; CDR3nt: TGTGCCAGCAGTTTCCACCTAGCGGGGGGGCCTAATGAGCAGTTCTTC; CDR3aa: CASSFHLAGGPNEQFF
j_gene: TRBJ2-1; d_gene: TRBD2; v_gene: TRBV5-3; abundance: NA; CDR3nt: TGTGCCAGAAGCTCCTGGACTTCTCTAGCGGGGGGGAACACGACCTACAATGAGCAGTTCTTC; CDR3aa: CARSSWTSLAGGNTTYNEQFF
j_gene: TRBJ2-1; d_gene: TRBD2; v_gene: TRBV27; abundance: NA; CDR3nt: TGTGCCAGCAGGCCCAGCGGGAGTTACAATGAGCAGTTCTTC; CDR3aa: CASRPSGSYNEQFF
j_gene: TRBJ2-7; d_gene: NA; v_gene: TRBV4-1; abundance: NA; CDR3nt: TGCGCCAGCAGTCTAGCGACCTCCTACGAGCAGTACTTC; CDR3aa: CASSLATSYEQYF
j_gene: TRBJ1-1; d_gene: NA; v_gene: TRBV7-2; abundance: NA; CDR3nt: TGTGCCAGCAGCCGCTCTATGAACACTGAAGCTTTCTTT; CDR3aa: CASSRSMNTEAFF
j_gene: TRBJ2-2; d_gene: TRBD1; v_gene: TRBV9; abundance: NA; CDR3nt: TGTGCCAGCAGCCCCCGGGACAGGGGGGCCGGGGAGCTGTTTTTT; CDR3aa: CASSPRDRGAGELFF
j_gene: TRBJ2-5; d_gene: TRBD1; v_gene: TRBV29-1; abundance: NA; CDR3nt: TGCAGCGTTGAAAGTTGGACAGGAAAGGGTCCTTTAGAGACCCAGTACTTC; CDR3aa: CSVESWTGKGPLETQYF
j_gene: TRBJ2-5; d_gene: NA; v_gene: TRBV30; abundance: NA; CDR3nt: TGTGCCTGGAGTGTGGGGGGTCTCATAGAGACCCAGTACTTC; CDR3aa: CAWSVGGLIETQYF
j_gene: TRBJ1-3; d_gene: NA; v_gene: TRBV5-1; abundance: NA; CDR3nt: TGCGCCAGCAGCTTGGCCGGGATACAAGGGGCTGGAAACACCATATATTTT; CDR3aa: CASSLAGIQGAGNTIYF
j_gene: TRBJ2-7; d_gene: TRBD1; v_gene: TRBV6-1; abundance: NA; CDR3nt: TGTGCCAGCAGTGCACGGGACAGGGACTACGAGCAGTACTTC; CDR3aa: CASSARDRDYEQYF
j_gene: TRBJ2-5; d_gene: NA; v_gene: TRBV2; abundance: NA; CDR3nt: TGTGCCAGCAGTACCGGGGGACAGAAGACCCAGTACTTC; CDR3aa: CASSTGGQKTQYF
j_gene: TRBJ2-5; d_gene: NA; v_gene: TRBV19; abundance: NA; CDR3nt: TGTGCCAGTAGCAGGGATCAAGAGACCCAGTACTTC; CDR3aa: CASSRDQETQYF
j_gene: TRBJ2-7; d_gene: NA; v_gene: TRBV5-1; abundance: NA; CDR3nt: TGCGCCAGCAGCTTGAATACGGGAGTCTACGAGCAGTACTTC; CDR3aa: CASSLNTGVYEQYF